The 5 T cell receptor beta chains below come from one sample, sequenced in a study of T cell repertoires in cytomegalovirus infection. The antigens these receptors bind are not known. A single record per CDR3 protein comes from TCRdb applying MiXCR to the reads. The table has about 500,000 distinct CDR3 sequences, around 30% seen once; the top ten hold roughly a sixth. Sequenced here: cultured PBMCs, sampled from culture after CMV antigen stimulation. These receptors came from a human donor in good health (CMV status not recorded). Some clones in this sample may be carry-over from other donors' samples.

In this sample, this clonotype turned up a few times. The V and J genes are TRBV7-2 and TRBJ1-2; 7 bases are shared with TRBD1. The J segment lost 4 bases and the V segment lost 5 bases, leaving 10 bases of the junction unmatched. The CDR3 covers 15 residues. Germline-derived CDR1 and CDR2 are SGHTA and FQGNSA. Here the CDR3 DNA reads TGTGCCAGCAGCCCGAGAGGACAGGCTGGCTATGGCTACACCTTC. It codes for CASSPRGQAGYGYTF.

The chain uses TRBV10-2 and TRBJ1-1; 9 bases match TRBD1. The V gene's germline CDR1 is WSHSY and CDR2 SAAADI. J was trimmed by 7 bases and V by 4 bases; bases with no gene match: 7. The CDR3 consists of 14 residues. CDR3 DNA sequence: TGCGCCAGCAGTGCAGGGACAGGGTCATTTGAAGCTTTCTTT. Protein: CASSAGTGSFEAFF.

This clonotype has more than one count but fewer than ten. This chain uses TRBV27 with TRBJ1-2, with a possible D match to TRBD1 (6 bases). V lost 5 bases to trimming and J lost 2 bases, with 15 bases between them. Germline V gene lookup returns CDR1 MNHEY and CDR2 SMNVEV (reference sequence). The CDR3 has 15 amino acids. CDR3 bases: TGTGCCAGCAGTCACCAACAGGGATCAAACTATGGCTACACCTTC. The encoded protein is CASSHQQGSNYGYTF.

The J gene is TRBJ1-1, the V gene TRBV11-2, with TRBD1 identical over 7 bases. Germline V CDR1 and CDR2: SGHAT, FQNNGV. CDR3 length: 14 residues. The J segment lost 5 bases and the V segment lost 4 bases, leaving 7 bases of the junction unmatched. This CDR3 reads CASSSQGGETEAFF. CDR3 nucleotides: TGTGCCAGCAGCTCCCAGGGGGGAGAAACTGAAGCTTTCTTT. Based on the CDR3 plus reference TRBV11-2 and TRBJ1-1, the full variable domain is EAGVAQSPRYKIIEKRQSVAFWCNPISGHATLYWYQQILGQGPKLLIQFQNNGVVDDSQLPKDRFSAERLKGVDSTLKIQPAKLEDSAVYLCASSSQGGETEAFFGQGTRLTVV.

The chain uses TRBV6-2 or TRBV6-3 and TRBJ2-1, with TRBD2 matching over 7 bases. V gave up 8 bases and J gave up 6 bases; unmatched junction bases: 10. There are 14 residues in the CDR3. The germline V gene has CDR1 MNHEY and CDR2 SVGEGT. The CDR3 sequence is CASGETREFNEQFF. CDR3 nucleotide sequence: TGTGCCAGCGGAGAGACGCGGGAGTTCAATGAGCAGTTCTTC.